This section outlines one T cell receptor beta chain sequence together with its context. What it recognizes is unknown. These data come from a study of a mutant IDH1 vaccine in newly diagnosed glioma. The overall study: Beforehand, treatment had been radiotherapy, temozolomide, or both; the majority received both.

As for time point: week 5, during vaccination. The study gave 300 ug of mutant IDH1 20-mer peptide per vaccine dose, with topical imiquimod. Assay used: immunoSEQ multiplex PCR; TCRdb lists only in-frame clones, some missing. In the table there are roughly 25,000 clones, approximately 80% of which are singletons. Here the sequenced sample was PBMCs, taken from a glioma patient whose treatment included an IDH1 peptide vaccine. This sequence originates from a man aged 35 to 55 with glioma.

CDR3 sequence reads: CASSPRNSYGYTF. Written as DNA, the CDR3 is TGTGCCAGCTCCCCTCGGAACAGCTATGGCTACACCTTC. The chain has TRBV27 and TRBJ1-2; D unresolved. CDR3 length: 13 residues. Germline V gives CDR1 MNHEY, CDR2 SMNVEV (reference sequence). Trimming shortened V by 8 bases and J by 4 bases, and 14 bases separated the two germline ends.